One TCR beta chain is described in this entry. Its target is not known. The CDR3 consists of 14 residues. The germline V gene encodes CDR1 SGHVS and CDR2 FQNEAQ. With UMI labels, 5' RACE was used to prepare the TRB cDNA libraries. TCRdb reprocessed the 5' RACE reads and stores each CDR3 protein as one record, lacking DNA. Its table records 130,000 to 150,000 distinct CDR3 sequences. The data originate from a study of CXCR3-negative and CXCR3-positive naive CD8 T cells. Study-level findings and limits: Naive CXCR3-positive cells had TRB CDR3s more hydrophobic than those of CXCR3-negative naive cells. Fresh PBMCs were used in most assays, and CXCR3 expression partially decreased after cryopreservation. Researchers reported similar TRBV-TRBJ usage in naive CXCR3-negative and CXCR3-positive cells, though memory differed.

This clonotype was sampled from a human donor in good health. Some clones in this sample may be carry-over from other donors' samples. Material for sequencing was naive CXCR3+ CD8+ T cells from blood. Subset given: CD45RO-CCR7+CD27+CD95- naive CD8+ T cells expressing CXCR3 (TNR3+). The rearrangement uses TRBV7-8 and TRBJ2-5. CDR3 loop: CASRYQGYQETQYF.